Listed below are T cell receptor beta chains from one sample, sequenced in a study of blood T cell repertoires in COVID-19. Libraries were prepared by immunoSEQ multiplex PCR; TCRdb keeps only in-frame clonotypes and omits some of them. This sample has 45,000 to 55,000 clones, with around 86% found just once. The specimen was peripheral blood. These receptor sequences come from a woman aged 80 or older with acute or convalescent COVID-19. CDR3s leave out the opening cysteine and the closing phenylalanine or tryptophan. D genes are given only for firm matches.

j_call d_call v_call cdr3_aa
TRBJ2-1 TRBD1 TRBV4-1 ASSHGTGSYNEQF
TRBJ2-1 TRBD2 TRBV7-3 ASSLQPPTSGSNEQF
TRBJ1-2 . TRBV20-1 SASRQGGYT
TRBJ1-2 . TRBV10-2 ASMLSSAYGYT
TRBJ1-3 TRBD1 TRBV5-1 ASSLEGTGLSGNTIY
TRBJ2-1 TRBD1 TRBV7-9 ASSGLDRDYNEQF
TRBJ2-2 TRBD2 TRBV18 ASSARTSGTGELF
TRBJ1-1 . TRBV7-8 ASSFSTEGSNTEAF
TRBJ2-2 TRBD2 TRBV5-4 ASSLELAGSSVELF
TRBJ2-7 . TRBV11-2 ASSLVPSGGYEQY
TRBJ2-1 TRBD1 TRBV28 ASSFTNRGQF
TRBJ1-3 TRBD1 TRBV30 ASGTGGGNTIY
TRBJ1-2 . TRBV7-9 ASSSTGSSNYGYT
TRBJ2-3 TRBD1 TRBV5-6 ASSLGTGGDTQY
TRBJ1-2 . TRBV19 ASSTQGEANYGYT
TRBJ2-3 . TRBV10-3 AISVNLDTQY
TRBJ2-7 . TRBV5-1 ASSLGQGPYEQY
TRBJ2-1 . TRBV7-9 ASSLAEGGEQF
TRBJ2-7 TRBD1 TRBV6-6 ASSYPAGTVTYEQY
TRBJ2-1 TRBD2 TRBV5-5 ASSLDTGTSYNEQF